This TCR beta chain comes out of a study of cytomegalovirus exposure and HLA in healthy donors. Overall study findings and caveats: For TCR beta chains, V- and J-gene trimming was later linked to a missense DCLRE1C variant. Diagnosis of cytomegalovirus status made by the classifier reportedly showed high specificity and sensitivity.

Both 60 Vbeta primers and 13 Jbeta primers went into the PCR. The data were produced by immunoSEQ multiplex PCR, yet TCRdb's version contains in-frame clones alone and is incomplete. The repertoire holds roughly 73,000 clones, with around 85% as singletons. This clone came up a few times. Antigen specificity is unknown. The CDR3 totals 15 residues. V shed 3 bases and J 4 bases; nucleotides not matched to a gene: 5. The V gene's germline CDR1 is SGHRS and CDR2 YFSETQ. This receptor was identified in a woman aged 45-65 years in good health and CMV-seronegative. Sequencing was done on a sample of PBMCs. The chain is built from TRBV5-1 and TRBJ1-1; TRBD1 matches 11 bases. CDR3 in DNA: TGCGCCAGCAGCTCCCAGGACAGGGGGCTCACTGAAGCTTTCTTT. Protein product: CASSSQDRGLTEAFF.